A single sample is the source of the 2 T cell receptor beta chains below, sequenced in a study of cytomegalovirus exposure and HLA in healthy donors. PCR was performed using 60 Vbeta and 13 Jbeta primers. Measured with immunoSEQ multiplex PCR; TCRdb has only the in-frame clones, and not every one. The data hold about 160,000 clones, with approximately 80% observed a single time. Source material: PBMCs. The receptors were sampled from a man aged 30-40 years in good health and CMV-seropositive.

The chain links TRBV2 to TRBJ2-7, with 7 nucleotides matching TRBD1. Germline CDR1 SNHLY, CDR2 FYNNEI. V shed 6 bases and J 1 base; nucleotides not matched to a gene: 9. This CDR3 comprises 15 residues. CDR3 coding DNA: TGTGCCAGCAGCAAACAGGGGCAAGGGTCCTACGAGCAGTACTTC. It specifies CASSKQGQGSYEQYF.

The V and J genes are TRBV5-1 and TRBJ2-3; possible D gene TRBD1, 6 bases. With 3 bases removed from V and 2 bases from J, the gap between germline ends came to 16 bases. This CDR3 is 16 amino acids long. CDR1 SGHRS and CDR2 YFSETQ come from the germline V gene. The CDR3 bases are TGCGCCAGCAGCTCAAACAGGGAGTCTTACACAGATACGCAGTATTTT. Translating it yields CASSSNRESYTDTQYF.